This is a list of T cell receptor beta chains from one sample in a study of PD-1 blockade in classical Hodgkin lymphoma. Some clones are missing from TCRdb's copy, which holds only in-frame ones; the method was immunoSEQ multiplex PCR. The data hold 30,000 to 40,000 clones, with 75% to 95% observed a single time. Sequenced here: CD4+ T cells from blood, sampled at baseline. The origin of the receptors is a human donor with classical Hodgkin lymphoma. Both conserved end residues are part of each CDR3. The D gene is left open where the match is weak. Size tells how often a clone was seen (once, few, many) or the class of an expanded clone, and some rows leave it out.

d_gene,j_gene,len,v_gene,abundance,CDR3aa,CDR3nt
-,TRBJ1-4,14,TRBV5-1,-,CASSLDATNEKLFF,TGCGCCAGCAGCTTGGACGCAACTAATGAAAAACTGTTTTTT
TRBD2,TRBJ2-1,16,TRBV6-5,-,CASSYPLAGGYNEQFF,TGTGCCAGCAGTTACCCACTAGCGGGAGGATACAATGAGCAGTTCTTC
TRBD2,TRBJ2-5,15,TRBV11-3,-,CASSLSSGIGETQYF,TGTGCCAGCAGCTTATCTAGCGGGATCGGAGAGACCCAGTACTTC
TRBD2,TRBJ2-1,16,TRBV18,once,CASSLAGGPVNNEQFF,TGTGCCAGCTCACTAGCGGGAGGGCCCGTTAACAATGAGCAGTTCTTC
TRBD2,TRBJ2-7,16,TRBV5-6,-,CASSSNLIGRIYEQYF,TGTGCCAGCAGCTCAAACCTCATCGGGAGGATTTACGAGCAGTACTTC
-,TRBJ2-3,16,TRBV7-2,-,CASSLAKGVGTDTQYF,TGTGCCAGCAGCTTAGCCAAGGGGGTGGGCACAGATACGCAGTATTTT
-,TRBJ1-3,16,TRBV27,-,CASSPLGGSSGNTIYF,TGTGCCAGCAGCCCCCTGGGGGGTTCTAGCGGAAACACCATATATTTT
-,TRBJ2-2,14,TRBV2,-,CASKWGGNTGELFF,TGTGCCAGCAAATGGGGCGGGAACACCGGGGAGCTGTTTTTT
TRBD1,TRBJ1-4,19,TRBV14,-,CASSQEGLGTGTFTEKLFF,TGTGCCAGCAGCCAAGAGGGTTTGGGGACAGGGACCTTTACTGAAAAACTGTTTTTT
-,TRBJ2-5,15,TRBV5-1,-,CASSFGDRLKETQYF,TGCGCCAGCAGCTTCGGAGACAGGCTGAAAGAGACCCAGTACTTC
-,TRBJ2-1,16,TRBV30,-,CAWSGPGGNTYNEQFF,TGTGCCTGGAGTGGCCCTGGCGGGAACACCTACAATGAGCAGTTCTTC
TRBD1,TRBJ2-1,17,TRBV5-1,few,CASSLEGGRGRFNEQFF,TGCGCCAGCAGCTTGGAAGGCGGCAGGGGGCGCTTTAATGAGCAGTTCTTC
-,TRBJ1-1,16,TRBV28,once,CASIGAGLFQNTEAFF,TGTGCCAGCATTGGGGCCGGACTATTTCAGAACACTGAAGCTTTCTTT
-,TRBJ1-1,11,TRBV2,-,CASPGGGSAFF,TGTGCCAGCCCGGGGGGGGGATCGGCTTTCTTT
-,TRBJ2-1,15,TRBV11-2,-,CASSLVGDKNNEQFF,TGTGCCAGCAGCTTAGTTGGGGATAAAAACAATGAGCAGTTCTTC
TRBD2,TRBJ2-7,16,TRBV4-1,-,CASSPQRLAVTYEQYF,TGCGCCAGCAGCCCCCAGAGACTAGCGGTTACCTACGAGCAGTACTTC
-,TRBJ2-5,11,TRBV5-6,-,CASSFEETQYF,TGTGCCAGCAGCTTCGAGGAGACCCAGTACTTC
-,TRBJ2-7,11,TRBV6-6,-,CASSIGIEQYF,TGTGCCAGCAGTATTGGGATCGAGCAGTACTTC
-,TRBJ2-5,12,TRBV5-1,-,CASSLVGETQYF,TGCGCCAGCAGCTTGGTCGGGGAGACCCAGTACTTC
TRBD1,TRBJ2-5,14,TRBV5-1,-,CASSFDRVRETQYF,TGCGCCAGCAGCTTCGACAGGGTCCGAGAGACCCAGTACTTC
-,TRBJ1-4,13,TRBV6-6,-,CASSPTKYEKLFF,TGTGCCAGCAGCCCGACTAAGTATGAAAAACTGTTTTTT
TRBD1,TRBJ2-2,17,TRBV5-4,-,CASSLRGRGLNTGELFF,TGTGCCAGCAGCTTGCGTGGCAGGGGGCTTAACACCGGGGAGCTGTTTTTT
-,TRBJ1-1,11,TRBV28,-,CASILNTEAFF,TGTGCCAGCATACTGAACACTGAAGCTTTCTTT
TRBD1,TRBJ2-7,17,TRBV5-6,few,CASSLGGFRDRSYEQYF,TGTGCCAGCAGCTTGGGGGGCTTCCGGGACAGATCCTACGAGCAGTACTTC
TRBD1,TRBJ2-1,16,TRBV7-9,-,CASSFGTLTGDNEQFF,TGTGCCAGCAGCTTCGGGACCCTAACAGGGGATAATGAGCAGTTCTTC
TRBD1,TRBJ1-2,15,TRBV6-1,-,CASSEFTGGFNGYTF,TGTGCCAGCAGTGAATTTACAGGGGGATTTAATGGCTACACCTTC
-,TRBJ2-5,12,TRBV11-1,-,CASSFDHRDFNF,TGTGCCAGCAGCTTCGATCACCGGGACTTCAACTTC
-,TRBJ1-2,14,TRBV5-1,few,CASSLETTNYGYTF,TGCGCCAGCAGCTTGGAGACTACTAACTATGGCTACACCTTC